A single sample is the source of the 23 T cell receptor beta chains below, sequenced in a study of blood T cell repertoires in COVID-19. TCRdb's copy holds only in-frame clones and misses some; the assay was immunoSEQ multiplex PCR. The sample includes roughly 50,000 clones, approximately 84% of them seen just once. Input material: peripheral blood. These receptors were taken from a human donor with active or convalescent COVID-19. The donor label of this sample is uncertain.

The chain links TRBV21-1 to TRBJ2-7; TRBD2 is the table's D call, not checked against the DNA. TRBV21-1 is labeled a pseudogene. This CDR3 has 16 amino acids. The CDR3 is CASSKSSSGRANEQYF. CDR3 DNA: TGTGCCAGCAGCAAAAGTTCTAGCGGGAGGGCCAACGAGCAGTACTTC.

J is TRBJ2-3 and V is TRBV4-2; D uncertain. This CDR3 has 16 residues. CDR1 is LGHNA and CDR2 is YNFKEQ in the germline V gene. V dropped 0 bases and J dropped 2 bases, with 12 bases sitting between them. In nucleotides, the CDR3 is TGTGCCAGCAGCCAAGAAACTACCCAGTACACAGATACGCAGTATTTT. Its protein product is CASSQETTQYTDTQYF.

In its sample, this clone was seen a few times. This chain connects TRBV28 to TRBJ1-1; D is possibly TRBD1 (5 bases). Germline V gives CDR1 MDHEN, CDR2 SYDVKM. The CDR3 runs to 13 residues. V gave up 8 bases and J gave up 2 bases, with 12 bases separating them. The CDR3 sequence: CASLQDLNTEAFF. CDR3 nucleotides: TGTGCCAGCCTACAGGACCTTAACACTGAAGCTTTCTTT.

V usage is TRBV9 and J usage is TRBJ2-2, with no clear D. The germline V gene has CDR1 SGDLS and CDR2 YYNGEE. The CDR3 runs to 13 residues. V lost 10 bases and J lost 1, with 11 bases in between. The CDR3 DNA sequence: TGTGCCTGCGGCAATTTGAACACCGGGGAGCTGTTTTTT. It is translated as CACGNLNTGELFF.

V is TRBV2 and J is TRBJ1-5, with TRBD1 matching 7 bases. Germline V gene data show CDR1 as SNHLY and CDR2 as FYNNEI. This CDR3 spans 21 amino acids. With 1 base clipped from V and 3 bases from J, the junction kept 21 bases outside the gene matches. CDR3 sequence (DNA): TGTGCCAGCAGTGAAGGCACCACTCTACTCAGGGGGAAGGTTGTCAATCAGCCCCAGCATTTT. Translated: CASSEGTTLLRGKVVNQPQHF.

This chain uses TRBV6-5 with TRBJ2-1, with 9 bases matching TRBD2. The CDR3 covers 13 residues. V was clipped by 8 bases and J by 4 bases; unmatched bases: 3. Germline CDR1 MNHEY, CDR2 SVGAGI. The CDR3 reads CASAAGGYNEQFF. The DNA for the CDR3 is TGTGCCAGCGCCGCGGGGGGGTACAATGAGCAGTTCTTC.

The chain couples TRBV28 to TRBJ2-2, with D perhaps TRBD2 (6 bases). From germline, CDR1 is MDHEN and CDR2 SYDVKM. Trimming stripped 4 bases from V and 3 bases from J, with 12 bases between. CDR3 size: 15 residues. The CDR3 DNA follows: TGTGCCAGCAGTTCACACTCGGGGGACACCGGGGAGCTGTTTTTT. Translating gives CASSSHSGDTGELFF.

The table lists this clone with a few counts. The chain uses TRBV18 and TRBJ2-7; 11 bases are shared with TRBD2. CDR3 length equals 18 residues. The germline V gene has CDR1 KGHSH and CDR2 LQKENI. The junction had 9 bases not matched to a gene; V was cut back by 2 bases and J by 0 bases. The CDR3 nucleotides read TGTGCCAGCTCACCAACAGGGGCTGGACTAGCGGGCTCCTACGAGCAGTACTTC. Translating gives CASSPTGAGLAGSYEQYF.

This chain uses TRBV28 with TRBJ1-5, with 11 bases lining up with TRBD1. The trim removed 5 bases at V and 7 bases at J, leaving 7 bases unmatched. The CDR3 runs to 15 residues. Germline V gene lookup returns CDR1 MDHEN and CDR2 SYDVKM. The CDR3 DNA is TGTGCCAGCAGTGCTGTGGACAGGGGGCAGCAGCCCCAGCATTTT. Translated, it gives CASSAVDRGQQPQHF.

In DNA, the CDR3 is TGTGCCAGCTCACCACCGATGAGGTCTCAAGCTGGAAACACCATATATTTT. Residues: CASSPPMRSQAGNTIYF. V and J are TRBV18 and TRBJ1-3; D unclear. This CDR3 has 17 amino acids. Germline CDR1 and CDR2: KGHSH and LQKENI. V was cut by 0 bases and J by 2 bases, with 14 bases left in between.

This rearrangement joins TRBV5-4 to TRBJ1-3, with D perhaps matching TRBD1 (5 bases). Trimming left V 0 bases short and J 4 bases short, with 8 bases between. The CDR3 runs 14 residues. The germline V gene encodes CDR1 SGHNT and CDR2 YYREEE (reference sequence). DNA of the CDR3: TGTGCCAGCAGCTTGGAGGGGCTAGGAAACACCATATATTTT. This gives the protein CASSLEGLGNTIYF.

The chain is built from TRBV11-2 and TRBJ2-1; possible D gene TRBD2, 6 bases. The V gene lost 5 bases and the J gene lost 6 bases, with 14 bases spanning the gap. In germline, CDR1 is SGHAT, CDR2 FQNNGV. The CDR3 is 14 residues long. CDR3 in DNA: TGTGCCAGCAGCCCAGCCGTAGCGGCCAATGAGCAGTTCTTC. Translation: CASSPAVAANEQFF. Looking up the rest from reference TRBV11-2 and TRBJ2-1 gives the full variable domain: EAGVAQSPRYKIIEKRQSVAFWCNPISGHATLYWYQQILGQGPKLLIQFQNNGVVDDSQLPKDRFSAERLKGVDSTLKIQPAKLEDSAVYLCASSPAVAANEQFFGPGTRLTVL.

The V gene is TRBV18, the J gene TRBJ1-6, with 9 bases identical to TRBD1. CDR3 length: 15 residues. CDR1 and CDR2 (germline): KGHSH, LQKENI. With 5 bases clipped from V and 5 bases from J, the junction kept 4 bases outside the gene matches. The CDR3 coding sequence is TGTGCCAGCTCATCCGACAGGGGGAATAATTCACCCCTCCACTTT. It specifies CASSSDRGNNSPLHF.

The rearrangement links TRBV5-1 to TRBJ2-7; 9 bases line up with TRBD2. CDR1 is SGHRS, CDR2 YFSETQ, per germline. This CDR3 is 14 amino acids long. The ends lost 0 bases at V and 5 bases at J; junction bases unmatched: 3. As DNA, the CDR3 is TGCGCCAGCAGCTTGGGCCAGCGGGAGGACGAGCAGTACTTC. Its protein is CASSLGQREDEQYF.

V usage is TRBV7-2 and J usage is TRBJ2-5; the match to TRBD1 covers 7 bases. The CDR3 totals 14 residues. V lost 4 bases and J lost 5; bases outside the gene matches: 7. The V gene's germline CDR1 is SGHTA and CDR2 FQGNSA. The CDR3: CASSSTGVFETQYF. In DNA form, the CDR3 reads TGTGCCAGCAGCTCTACAGGGGTTTTCGAGACCCAGTACTTC.

This rearrangement joins TRBV10-3 to TRBJ2-7; 8 bases agree with TRBD1. With 2 bases clipped from V and 3 bases from J, the junction kept 6 bases outside the gene matches. The CDR3 has 15 residues. The germline V gene encodes CDR1 ENHRY and CDR2 SYGVKD. The CDR3 DNA reads TGTGCCATCAGTGAGGGGGCAGGGGGCAGCTACGAGCAGTACTTC. Its translation is CAISEGAGGSYEQYF.

The chain combines TRBV3-1 (or the pseudogene TRBV3-2) with TRBJ2-2; 13 bases agree with TRBD2. Germline lookup yields CDR1 LGHDT and CDR2 YNNKEL (reference sequence). CDR3 length: 20 residues. Germline trimming cut 5 bases from V and 4 bases from J; bases unmatched to any gene: 16. DNA for the CDR3: TGTGCCAGCAGCTTACGACTAGCGGGAGGACCCGGGATGGGCACCGGGGAGCTGTTTTTT. Translation gives CASSLRLAGGPGMGTGELFF.

This chain links TRBV3-1 (or the pseudogene TRBV3-2) with TRBJ1-1, with D possibly matching TRBD1 (5 bases). Trimming removed 7 bases from V and 5 bases from J, with 5 bases in between. CDR3 length: 10 residues. The germline V gene has CDR1 LGHDT and CDR2 YNNKEL (reference sequence). CDR3 amino acids: CASKGTEAFF. Here the CDR3 DNA reads TGTGCCAGCAAGGGGACTGAAGCTTTCTTT.

This clone was seen only a few times. The J gene is TRBJ2-5, the V gene TRBV5-6; 8 bases agree with TRBD1. The junction had 6 bases not matched to a gene; V was cut back by 4 bases and J by 4 bases. Germline CDR1 is SGHDT and CDR2 is YYEEEE. CDR3 length: 14 residues. CDR3 sequence: CASSADRARETQYF. DNA for the CDR3: TGTGCCAGCAGCGCGGACAGGGCACGAGAGACCCAGTACTTC. Supplemented by reference TRBV5-6 and TRBJ2-5, the full variable domain reads DAGVTQSPTHLIKTRGQQVTLRCSPKSGHDTVSWYQQALGQGPQFIFQYYEEEERQRGNFPDRFSGHQFPNYSSELNVNALLLGDSALYLCASSADRARETQYFGPGTRLLVL.

The J gene is TRBJ2-1, the V gene TRBV20-1, with TRBD2 matching over 8 bases. Germline V CDR1 and CDR2: DFQATT, SNEGSKA (reference sequence). The CDR3 is made up of 15 amino acids. V dropped 3 bases and J dropped 2; count of bases not matched to a gene: 6. CDR3 in amino acids: CSASSSGSPYNEQFF. Written as DNA, the CDR3 is TGCAGTGCTAGTTCCAGCGGGAGTCCCTACAATGAGCAGTTCTTC.

This clone appeared a single time. This chain links TRBV30 with TRBJ2-5; 14 positions match TRBD2. Per the germline V gene, CDR1 is GTSNPN and CDR2 is SVGIG (reference sequence). CDR3 length equals 14 residues. After removal of 4 bases from V and 7 bases from J, the junction contained 5 bases not matched to a gene. The CDR3 here is CAWKGLAGVGTQYF. Written as DNA, the CDR3 is TGTGCCTGGAAGGGACTAGCGGGAGTTGGGACCCAGTACTTC.

V usage is TRBV3-1 (or the pseudogene TRBV3-2) and J usage is TRBJ1-6; TRBD1 agrees at 11 bases. CDR3 length: 15 amino acids. The J segment lost 8 bases and the V segment lost 2 bases, leaving 2 bases of the junction unmatched. Germline V lookup: CDR1 LGHDT, CDR2 YNNKEL (reference sequence). CDR3 protein: CASSQRTGGDSPLHF. The CDR3, as DNA: TGTGCCAGCAGCCAACGGACAGGGGGCGATTCACCCCTCCACTTT.

This chain uses TRBV4-1 with TRBJ2-5; 10 bases agree with TRBD1. CDR3 length: 17 residues. V lost 4 bases, J lost 3 bases, and 11 bases stayed unmatched. CDR1 is MGHRA, CDR2 YSYEKL, per germline. The CDR3 DNA reads as TGCGCCAGCAGCCTTTCCGGGACAGGGGCGAGAAAAGAGACCCAGTACTTC. Its translation is CASSLSGTGARKETQYF.